The next 29 T cell receptor beta chains were all read from a single sample in a study of OX40 agonist ivuxolimab in advanced cancers. TCRdb's copy holds only in-frame clones and misses some; the assay was immunoSEQ multiplex PCR. The sample has 55,000 to 85,000 clones, 70% to 90% seen once; the top ten hold under 3.5%. The sample here was CD4+ or CD8+ T cells sorted from blood, taken in a trial of the OX40 agonist ivuxolimab. The receptors stem from an adult with an advanced solid tumor such as melanoma, head and neck, liver or kidney cancer.

The chain links TRBV7-2 to TRBJ2-5, with TRBD2 matching over 12 bases. CDR3 size: 16 residues. From germline, CDR1 is SGHTA and CDR2 FQGNSA. J lost 4 bases, V lost 2 bases, and 5 bases had no gene match. The CDR3 bases are TGTGCCAGCAGCTTACAACTAGCGGGGGGCTCAGAGACCCAGTACTTC. Translating gives CASSLQLAGGSETQYF. The entire variable domain, with the rest obtained from reference TRBV7-2 and TRBJ2-5, is as follows: GAGVSQSPSNKVTEKGKDVELRCDPISGHTALYWYRQSLGQGLEFLIYFQGNSAPDKSGLPSDRFSAERTGGSVSTLTIQRTQQEDSAVYLCASSLQLAGGSETQYFGPGTRLLVL.

This rearrangement joins TRBV6-5 to TRBJ1-4; D might be TRBD1 (5 bases). Germline CDR1 is MNHEY and CDR2 is SVGAGI. V was clipped by 2 bases and J by 4 bases, with 11 bases between them. This CDR3 contains 15 residues. The CDR3 loop is CASSYGTGNNEKLFF. The CDR3 DNA reads TGTGCCAGCAGTTACGGGACGGGAAATAATGAAAAACTGTTTTTT.

This sequence joins TRBV11-2 and TRBJ2-1; 7 bases map to TRBD2. Trimming at V came to 2 bases and at J to 7 bases, leaving 8 bases not matched to a gene. The CDR3 has 15 amino acids. Germline CDR1 is SGHAT and CDR2 is FQNNGV. This CDR3 reads CASSLHPGLTNEQFF. The CDR3 nucleotides are TGTGCCAGCAGCTTACACCCGGGACTAACAAATGAGCAGTTCTTC.

This clone was recorded a few times. The same CDR3 arises from other DNA sequences in this sample as well. The genes are TRBV14 and TRBJ1-1; D is uncertain. V lost 3 bases and J 4 bases, leaving 9 bases between the germline ends. This CDR3 is 13 amino acids long. From germline, CDR1 is SGHDN and CDR2 FVKESK. Written as DNA, the CDR3 is TGTGCCAGCAGCCAGTCCCGGGCCACTGAAGCTTTCTTT. Its protein product is CASSQSRATEAFF.

This clone was counted only a few times. The CDR3 bases are TGTGCCAGTACCCCCACAGGGGGAAGTTACGAGCAGTACTTC. Translating it yields CASTPTGGSYEQYF. V and J are TRBV19 and TRBJ2-7, with 8 bases fitting TRBD1. CDR1 is LNHDA and CDR2 is SQIVND in the germline V gene (reference sequence). The CDR3 length is 14 residues. The V gene end was trimmed by 7 bases and the J gene end by 4 bases; junction bases not matched to a gene: 9.

This chain uses TRBV7-8 with TRBJ1-4; tentatively, D is TRBD1 (6 bases). CDR1 and CDR2 (germline): SGHVS, FQNEAQ. The CDR3 spans 14 residues. Between the trimmed V and J ends, which lost 3 bases and 8 bases, there was a span of 13 bases. CDR3: CASSLIRGPEKLFF. As DNA, the CDR3 is TGTGCCAGCAGCTTGATCCGGGGGCCGGAAAAACTGTTTTTT.

The V call is TRBV5-5, the J call TRBJ2-1; D gene unclear. The germline V gene encodes CDR1 SGHKS and CDR2 YYEKEE (reference sequence). Trimming removed 0 bases at V and 0 bases at J, with 7 bases between. The CDR3 totals 15 residues. This chain's CDR3 is CASSLGTSSYNEQFF. Here the CDR3 DNA reads TGTGCCAGCAGCTTGGGCACCAGCTCCTACAATGAGCAGTTCTTC.

V usage is TRBV4-2 and J usage is TRBJ1-1; D ambiguous. The CDR3 loop spans 14 amino acids. Germline V gives CDR1 LGHNA, CDR2 YNFKEQ. V dropped 4 bases and J dropped 10 bases, with 19 bases sitting between them. The CDR3 loop reads CASSLNPAEVRAFF. DNA of the CDR3: TGTGCCAGCAGCCTAAACCCTGCGGAGGTTCGAGCTTTCTTT.

V gene TRBV2 combines with J gene TRBJ1-1; D unresolved. Trimming stripped 6 bases from V and 0 bases from J, with 11 bases between. Germline V CDR1 and CDR2: SNHLY, FYNNEI. The CDR3 has 14 residues. CDR3 nucleotides: TGTGCCAGCAGCCTCCGGAGGCTGAACACTGAAGCTTTCTTT. Its translation is CASSLRRLNTEAFF.

The chain has TRBV5-5 and TRBJ1-3; maybe TRBD1 (5 bases). Deletions cut 3 bases from V and 4 bases from J, with 5 bases between. The CDR3 runs 12 residues. CDR1 SGHKS and CDR2 YYEKEE come from the germline V gene (reference sequence). CDR3 DNA sequence: TGTGCCAGCAGCTGGGACGGAAACACCATATATTTT. It specifies CASSWDGNTIYF.

CDR3 nucleotide sequence: TGTGCCAGCAGCTTAAACGGGGGGCTACAAGAGACCCAGTACTTC. This sequence encodes CASSLNGGLQETQYF. V and J are TRBV7-3 and TRBJ2-5, with D possibly TRBD2 on 7 matching bases. V lost 1 base, J lost 2 bases, and 11 bases lay in between. The length of the CDR3 is 15 residues. Germline V lookup: CDR1 SGHTA, CDR2 FQGTGA.

The DNA of the CDR3 is TGCAGTGCTAGAATGGGGGAGCAGTTCTTC. It translates to CSARMGEQFF. The rearrangement uses TRBV20-1 and TRBJ2-1; D gene unclear. The CDR3 loop spans 10 amino acids. Germline-derived CDR1 and CDR2 are DFQATT and SNEGSKA (reference sequence). The V end was cut by 2 bases, the J end by 10 bases, with 6 bases between.

This chain joins TRBV7-8 and TRBJ2-5, with 8 bases that match TRBD1. The CDR3 is 14 residues long. CDR1 and CDR2 (germline): SGHVS, FQNEAQ. The V gene end was trimmed by 7 bases and the J gene end by 6 bases; junction bases not matched to a gene: 10. The CDR3 reads CASTLGRGQQTQYF. As DNA, the CDR3 is TGTGCCAGCACCCTTGGCAGGGGGCAACAGACCCAGTACTTC.

The chain couples TRBV7-2 to TRBJ2-5; possibly TRBD2 for D (5 bases). V was shortened by 5 bases and J by 4 bases, with 11 bases between the two germline ends. The CDR3 contains 13 residues. Germline V gene sequence: CDR1 SGHTA, CDR2 FQGNSA. Here the CDR3 reads CASSRTRTETQYF. The CDR3 DNA reads as TGTGCCAGCAGCCGTACTAGAACAGAGACCCAGTACTTC.

This clone was seen only a few times. The chain links TRBV25-1 to TRBJ2-3; D remains ambiguous. From germline, CDR1 is MGHDK and CDR2 SYGVNS. The CDR3 is 14 residues long. Trimming left V 3 bases short and J 11 bases short, with 18 bases between. The CDR3 DNA reads as TGTGCCAGCAGTGACCCCCTAGGCTCCCCCGGGCAGTATTTT. Amino acids: CASSDPLGSPGQYF.

J is TRBJ2-2 and V is TRBV7-3; 9 nucleotides agree with TRBD1. V gave up 3 bases and J gave up 4 bases; unmatched junction bases: 6. The CDR3 has 16 amino acids. Germline assignment: CDR1 SGHTA and CDR2 FQGTGA. The CDR3 coding sequence is TGTGCCAGCAGCTTTTCGGGACAGGGAACCACCGGGGAGCTGTTTTTT. Its protein product is CASSFSGQGTTGELFF.

The rearrangement joins TRBV4-2 to TRBJ2-7, with TRBD2 identical over 11 bases. CDR1 and CDR2 (germline): LGHNA, YNFKEQ. CDR3 length: 13 residues. With 0 bases clipped from V and 9 bases from J, the junction kept 1 base outside the gene matches. The CDR3: CASSQDLAGGQYF. For the CDR3, the DNA is TGTGCCAGCAGCCAAGATCTAGCGGGGGGGCAGTACTTC.

The V and J genes are TRBV21-1 and TRBJ1-2; TRBD1 is taken as the D call from the table, unchecked against the DNA. TRBV21-1 corresponds to a pseudogene. The CDR3 runs to 13 residues. CDR3 DNA: TGTGCCAGCAGCAAATGTGATGGGCCCGGCTACACCTTC. This translates into CASSKCDGPGYTF.

The chain employs TRBV7-6 and TRBJ1-1; the D gene is possibly TRBD1 (5 bases). Trimming took off 2 bases at V and 1 base at J, with 14 bases between the two ends. Germline V gene sequence: CDR1 SGHVS, CDR2 FNYEAQ. CDR3 length equals 16 residues. For the CDR3, the DNA is TGTGCCAGCAGCTTACACGGGGCCGGGTCGAACACTGAAGCTTTCTTT. Its translation is CASSLHGAGSNTEAFF.

This chain connects TRBV6-1 to TRBJ1-6, with TRBD1 as a possible D gene (6 bases). The CDR3 loop spans 14 amino acids. Germline V gene lookup returns CDR1 MNHNS and CDR2 SASEGT. V was pared by 0 bases and J by 9 bases, with 9 bases between. CDR3 loop: CASSEAGASSPLHF. The CDR3 nucleotides are TGTGCCAGCAGTGAAGCGGGGGCGAGTTCACCCCTCCACTTT.

The chain combines TRBV7-2 with TRBJ1-1, with D hard to call. Trimming removed 5 bases from V and 11 bases from J, with 18 bases in between. The CDR3 is 13 amino acids. In germline, CDR1 is SGHTA, CDR2 FQGNSA. The CDR3 nucleotides are TGTGCCAGCAGCCTAAACCGCGATTCGGGTGCTTTCTTT. Translated, it gives CASSLNRDSGAFF.

The chain joins TRBV19 to TRBJ2-2; possibly TRBD2 for D (6 bases). V lost 1 base to trimming and J lost 7 bases, with 13 bases between them. The CDR3 has 15 amino acids. CDR1 is LNHDA, CDR2 SQIVND, per germline (reference sequence). The CDR3 spells CASSIGGTGNGELFF. The CDR3 region has the DNA TGTGCCAGTAGTATAGGAGGGACTGGGAACGGGGAGCTGTTTTTT.

The V call is TRBV4-3, the J call TRBJ1-1; TRBD1 is a possible D gene (6 bases). The CDR3 has 14 residues. Germline V gene data show CDR1 as LGHNA and CDR2 as YSLEER. The V and J ends lost 2 bases and 3 bases respectively, with 10 bases between them. CDR3 bases: TGCGCCAGCAGCCAACTCAGGGGCTACACTGAAGCTTTCTTT. Its translation is CASSQLRGYTEAFF.

The chain recombines TRBV5-3 with TRBJ2-7; 9 bases match TRBD2. TRBV5-3 is placed among ORFs of uncertain function. The CDR3 extends over 15 amino acids. V lost 7 bases, J lost 4 bases, and 12 bases stayed unmatched. CDR3 amino acids: CARVLSGGTQYEQYF. CDR3 DNA: TGTGCCAGAGTCCTTAGCGGGGGAACACAGTACGAGCAGTACTTC.

The chain links TRBV9 to TRBJ2-2; no reliable D call. Trimming took 3 bases from V and 6 from J, leaving 6 bases between them. This CDR3 contains 12 residues. CDR1 is SGDLS, CDR2 YYNGEE, per germline. The CDR3 DNA reads as TGTGCCAGCAGCGAGGTGGCCGGGGAGCTGTTTTTT. It yields the protein CASSEVAGELFF.

CDR3 protein: CAISIAGNTEAFF. The CDR3 region has the DNA TGTGCCATCAGCATCGCAGGGAACACTGAAGCTTTCTTT. The J gene is TRBJ1-1, the V gene TRBV10-3, with D unclear. The CDR3 extends over 13 amino acids. Trimming shortened V by 6 bases and J by 1 base, and 9 bases separated the two germline ends. Germline-derived CDR1 and CDR2 are ENHRY and SYGVKD.

This clone was counted between two and nine times. The rearrangement uses TRBV5-4 and TRBJ2-4; 8 positions agree with TRBD1. The V gene end was trimmed by 2 bases and the J gene end by 0 bases; junction bases not matched to a gene: 4. Germline V CDR1 and CDR2: SGHNT, YYREEE (reference sequence). CDR3 length: 16 residues. CDR3 DNA: TGTGCCAGCAGCTTCCAGGGGGCCCTAGCCAAAAACATTCAGTACTTC. It yields the protein CASSFQGALAKNIQYF.

This sequence joins TRBV28 and TRBJ2-7, with D possibly TRBD1 on 5 matching bases. In germline, CDR1 is MDHEN, CDR2 SYDVKM. The CDR3 length is 13 residues. Trimming cost V 4 bases and J 3 bases, with 10 bases left between them. The CDR3: CASSSIQGYEQYF. The CDR3 DNA is TGTGCCAGCAGTTCCATTCAGGGCTACGAGCAGTACTTC.

The chain joins TRBV5-4 to TRBJ1-3; tentatively, D is TRBD1 (5 bases). The CDR3 contains 15 residues. Trimming cost V 0 bases and J 0 bases, with 7 bases left between them. CDR1 is SGHNT and CDR2 is YYREEE in the germline V gene (reference sequence). In nucleotides, the CDR3 is TGTGCCAGCAGCTTGGAGGGGACCTCTGGAAACACCATATATTTT. As protein: CASSLEGTSGNTIYF.